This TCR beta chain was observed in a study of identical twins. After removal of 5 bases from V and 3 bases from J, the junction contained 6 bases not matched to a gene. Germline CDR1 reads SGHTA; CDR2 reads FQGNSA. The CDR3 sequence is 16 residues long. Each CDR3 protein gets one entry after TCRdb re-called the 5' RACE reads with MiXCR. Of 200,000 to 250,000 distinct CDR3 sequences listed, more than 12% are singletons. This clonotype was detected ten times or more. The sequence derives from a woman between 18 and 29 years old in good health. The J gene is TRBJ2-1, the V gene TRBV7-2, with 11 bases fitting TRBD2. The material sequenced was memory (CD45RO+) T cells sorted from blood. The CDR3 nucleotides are TGTGCCAGCAGCGTCATCGGGACTAGCGGCTACAATGAGCAGTTCTTC. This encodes CASSVIGTSGYNEQFF.